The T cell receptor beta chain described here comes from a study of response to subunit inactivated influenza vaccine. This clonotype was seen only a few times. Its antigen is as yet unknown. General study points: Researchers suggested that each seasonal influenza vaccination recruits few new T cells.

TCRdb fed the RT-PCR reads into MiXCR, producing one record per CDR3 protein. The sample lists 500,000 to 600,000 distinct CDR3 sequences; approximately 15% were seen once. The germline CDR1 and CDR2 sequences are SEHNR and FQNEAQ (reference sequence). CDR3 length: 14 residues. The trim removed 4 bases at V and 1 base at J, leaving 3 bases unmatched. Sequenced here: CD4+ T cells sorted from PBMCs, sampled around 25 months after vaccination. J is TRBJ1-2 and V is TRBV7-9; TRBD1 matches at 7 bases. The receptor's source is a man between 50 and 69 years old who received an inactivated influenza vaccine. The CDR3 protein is CASSSGTDNYGYTF. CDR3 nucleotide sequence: TGTGCCAGCAGCTCCGGGACAGATAACTATGGCTACACCTTC.